This T cell receptor (beta chain) was sequenced in a study of control samples from healthy donors and cancer patients. The table came from immunoSEQ multiplex PCR; TCRdb's copy has only in-frame clones and leaves some out. The table has more than 95,000 clones, more than 85% seen once. This receptor was obtained from a man in his fifties or sixties with lung cancer. The sequencing sample was made of PBMCs.

CDR3 DNA: TGTGCCTGGAACGAACAGCATGAAAAACTGTTTTTT. Encoded protein: CAWNEQHEKLFF. The V and J genes are TRBV30 and TRBJ1-4; D remains unclear. CDR3 length: 12 amino acids. V was cut by 4 bases and J by 6 bases, with 9 bases left in between. Per the germline V gene, CDR1 is GTSNPN and CDR2 is SVGIG (reference sequence).